This passage covers 4 T cell receptor beta chains from one sample sequenced in a study of blood T cell repertoires in COVID-19. Using immunoSEQ multiplex PCR, the repertoire was profiled, and TCRdb retains in-frame clones only, with some absent. The sample shows hundreds of thousands of clones, approximately 80% of them seen only once. Input material: peripheral blood. Source of these receptors: a man between 35 and 55 years old with acute or convalescent COVID-19.

This clone was detected a few times. The chain links TRBV9 to TRBJ1-6, with D maybe TRBD1 (5 bases). The CDR3 length is 13 residues. Trimming cost V 6 bases and J 10 bases, with 14 bases left between them. In germline, CDR1 is SGDLS, CDR2 YYNGEE. The CDR3 region has the DNA TGTGCCAGCACCCGGGACTCAGGGTCACCCCTCCACTTT. This translates into CASTRDSGSPLHF. Drawing the rest from reference TRBV9 and TRBJ1-6, the complete variable domain is DSGVTQTPKHLITATGQRVTLRCSPRSGDLSVYWYQQSLDQGLQFLIQYYNGEERAKGNILERFSAQQFPDLHSELNLSSLELGDSALYFCASTRDSGSPLHFGNGTRLTVT.

The chain combines TRBV7-3 with TRBJ1-5; D gene unclear. V lost 2 bases to trimming and J lost 6 bases, with 8 bases between them. Germline V lookup: CDR1 SGHTA, CDR2 FQGTGA. The CDR3 is 13 amino acids. The CDR3 reads CASSLEDGQPQHF. CDR3 DNA: TGTGCCAGCAGCTTAGAGGATGGTCAGCCCCAGCATTTT.

Note on this clone: Other DNA sequences in the sample encode the same CDR3. V and J are TRBV27 and TRBJ1-4, with 7 bases that match TRBD1. V was clipped by 4 bases and J by 7 bases; unmatched bases: 6. Germline V gene data show CDR1 as MNHEY and CDR2 as SMNVEV (reference sequence). The CDR3 has 14 residues. The CDR3 region has the DNA TGTGCCAGCAGTTCCCGGGGACAGCCTGAAAAACTGTTTTTT. It yields the protein CASSSRGQPEKLFF.

In DNA, the CDR3 is TGTGCCAGCAGCTCCGCCTCAGGGGCTGGCTATGGCTACACCTTC. Residues: CASSSASGAGYGYTF. V is TRBV5-4 and J is TRBJ1-2; TRBD1 is a possible D gene (6 bases). V was pared by 3 bases and J by 4 bases, with 16 bases between. Germline V CDR1 and CDR2: SGHNT, YYREEE (reference sequence). This CDR3 is 15 amino acids long.